This T cell receptor (beta chain) is from a study of T cell responses to AZD1222 COVID-19 vaccine (dated by TCRdb to about 2021). Concerning the study at large: TCR sequencing covered some 240 trial participants: approximately 200 given two doses of AZD1222 and 26 given two doses of MenACWY control vaccine. Enrollment into the trials was organized by age into subgroups of 18-55, 56-69 and 70-plus years, and those subgroups contained 148, 28 and 57 TCR-sequenced participants, respectively. What the study reported, not specific to this receptor: The whole spike protein was spanned by vaccine-associated CD4 TCRs, and dominant responses were seen in regions 160-218 and 743-854. Conclusions about previously exposed vaccinees were limited because only six AZD1222 recipients were SARS-CoV-2 seropositive at baseline. A significant rise in spike-specific TCR breadth and depth was observed after two AZD1222 doses relative to day 0 and relative to MenACWY recipients. Participants were mostly white British and included more females than males, and it was suggested by the authors that clonal diversity may have been underestimated. The 56-69-year group was small, and its depth increase did not reach significance, likely because of low power. Because no day 14 peak-response samples were available, the repertoires could be characterized only after the peak T cell response. Epitopes outside the regions mutated in the B.1.351 and B.1.1.7 variants were reportedly recognized by nearly half of the unique spike-specific TCRs.

The CDR3 contains 17 residues, cysteine and phenylalanine counted. The sequence is cut down to CDR3 DNA, 51 bases in frame from base 1. The CDR3 regions of human TCRbeta chains were analyzed by immunosequencing. The published analysis was carried out like this. TCRs in the repertoires were matched against a reference library of SARS-CoV-2-specific TCRs that had been generated with the MIRA antigen-specificity platform. Breadth was defined as the fraction of unique TCRs that were SARS-CoV-2-associated, and depth was defined as the fraction of total T cells that were SARS-CoV-2-associated. Each spike-specific TCR was assigned to its reactive spike region and to a CD4 or CD8 class using the MIRA data. Log10-transformed breadth and depth values were compared by one-way ANOVA with Sidak's multiple comparisons tests. The source is immuneACCESS, and TCRdb retained only in-frame sequences with V and J called. Part of the clones is not carried over; for the studies checked, unresolved V genes explain less than half of this, and the remainder is unexplained. That table supplies the V and J calls and clone size; D and trimming were determined from the DNA. This sample gives 130,000 to 150,000 clones in total; approximately 86% of them show up just once. The biggest ten clones account for 5% to 6.5% of the sample.

This sample's time point label indicates: about 28 days (+/-7) after the second vaccine dose. The meaning of the sample's treatment or condition label: meningococcal conjugate vaccine given as trial control. Vaccinee samples came from UK trials COV001 and COV002, including a single-blind randomized controlled phase 2/3 trial of AZD1222 (ChAdOx1 nCoV-19) in healthy adults. For TCRbeta chain sequencing, PBMC samples from trial participants were taken at day 0 and at day 28 after the second dose. As concerns this clone: The antigen it binds to is not known. The sample holds no much larger clone one base away, and base qualities are not on file.

The specimen comprised peripheral blood, sampled 28 days after the second dose of the MenACWY control vaccine. The chain employs TRBV12-2 and TRBJ1-1; the table's D call TRBD1 went unverified against the DNA. TRBV12-2 is annotated as a pseudogene. The TCR originated in an adult who received the MenACWY meningococcal vaccine as a control. The CDR3 sequence is CASRLDIWASLNTEAFF. The nucleotides are TGTGCAAGTCGCTTAGACATCTGGGCCAGCCTGAACACTGAAGCTTTCTTT.